The rows below give T cell receptor beta chains drawn from one sample of a study of blood T cell repertoires in COVID-19. Here immunoSEQ multiplex PCR was the method, and the copy in TCRdb shows in-frame clones only, minus some. The sample gives about 150,000 clones, approximately 87% of which show up once; under 7.5% is in the top ten. The sample taken for sequencing was peripheral blood. These receptors originate from a man older than 75 with acute or convalescent COVID-19. The CDR3 runs from the conserved cysteine through the conserved F or W. Fields, in order: clone size, V gene, J gene, CDR3 protein. The listing skips clone size in some rows; elsewhere it reads once, few, many or a size class.

clone size: .
V gene: TRBV24-1
J gene: TRBJ1-2
CDR3 protein: CATSAGHLNYGYTF

clone size: .
V gene: TRBV5-1
J gene: TRBJ2-7
CDR3 protein: CASSPDPGTVYEQYF

clone size: .
V gene: TRBV10-3
J gene: TRBJ2-5
CDR3 protein: CAISAAEGETQYF

clone size: once
V gene: TRBV5-6
J gene: TRBJ2-1
CDR3 protein: CASSSIYGPYNEQFF

clone size: .
V gene: TRBV28
J gene: TRBJ1-5
CDR3 protein: CASGESNQPQHF

clone size: .
V gene: TRBV5-1
J gene: TRBJ1-2
CDR3 protein: CASSSSGANYGYTF

clone size: .
V gene: TRBV19
J gene: TRBJ2-5
CDR3 protein: CASSTGSVETQYF

clone size: .
V gene: TRBV5-5
J gene: TRBJ2-1
CDR3 protein: CASSLRGASGNYEQFF

clone size: .
V gene: TRBV5-1
J gene: TRBJ2-3
CDR3 protein: CASSLGGGGSDTQYF

clone size: many
V gene: TRBV14
J gene: TRBJ1-2
CDR3 protein: CASSPRQGWNYGYTF

clone size: .
V gene: TRBV5-1
J gene: TRBJ1-2
CDR3 protein: CASSGAGTGSAYGYTF

clone size: .
V gene: TRBV5-6
J gene: TRBJ2-6
CDR3 protein: CASSRTDRSSGANVLTF

clone size: once
V gene: TRBV5-1
J gene: TRBJ2-5
CDR3 protein: CASSLFTGETQYF

clone size: .
V gene: TRBV19
J gene: TRBJ1-2
CDR3 protein: CASSEGSTDYGYTF

clone size: .
V gene: TRBV19
J gene: TRBJ2-7
CDR3 protein: CASSPDWKASYEQYF

clone size: .
V gene: TRBV11-2
J gene: TRBJ1-2
CDR3 protein: CASSLLTGWNYGYTF

clone size: .
V gene: TRBV28
J gene: TRBJ1-3
CDR3 protein: CASRRGTGISGNTIYF